This T cell receptor beta chain was profiled in a study of shared clonotypes between healthy human individuals. Germline V gene data show CDR1 as MNHNS and CDR2 as SASEGT. The CDR3 sequence is 15 residues long. Trimming removed 2 bases from V and 3 bases from J; junction bases left unmatched: 2. TCRdb's table, derived via immunoSEQ multiplex PCR, lists solely in-frame clones and lacks some. Of about 640,000 clones in the sample, approximately 75% were seen once. The J gene is TRBJ2-3, the V gene TRBV6-1, with TRBD1 identical over 10 bases. Specimen: memory CD4+ T cells sorted from blood. Subset indicated: CD45RA-negative fraction. The TCR originated in a woman aged 25 to 45 in good health. CDR3 in amino acids: CASSERDRGTDTQYF. In DNA form, the CDR3 reads TGTGCCAGCAGTGAACGGGACAGGGGAACAGATACGCAGTATTTT.